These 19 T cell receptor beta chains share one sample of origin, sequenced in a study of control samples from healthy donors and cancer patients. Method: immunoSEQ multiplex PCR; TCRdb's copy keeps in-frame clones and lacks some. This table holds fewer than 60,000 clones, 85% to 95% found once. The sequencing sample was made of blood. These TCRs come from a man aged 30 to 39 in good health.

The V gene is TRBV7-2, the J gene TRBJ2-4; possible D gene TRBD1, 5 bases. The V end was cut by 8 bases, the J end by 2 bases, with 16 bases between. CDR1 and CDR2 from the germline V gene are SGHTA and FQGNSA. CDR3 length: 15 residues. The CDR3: CASAPPGSSKNIQYF. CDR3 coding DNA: TGTGCCAGCGCGCCTCCAGGGTCTTCCAAAAACATTCAGTACTTC.

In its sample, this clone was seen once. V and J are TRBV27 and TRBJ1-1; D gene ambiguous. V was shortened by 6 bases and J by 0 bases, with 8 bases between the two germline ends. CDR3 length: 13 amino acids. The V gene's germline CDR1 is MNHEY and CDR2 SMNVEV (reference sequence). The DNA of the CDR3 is TGTGCCAGCAGCCTTTCGTTGAACACTGAAGCTTTCTTT. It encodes CASSLSLNTEAFF.

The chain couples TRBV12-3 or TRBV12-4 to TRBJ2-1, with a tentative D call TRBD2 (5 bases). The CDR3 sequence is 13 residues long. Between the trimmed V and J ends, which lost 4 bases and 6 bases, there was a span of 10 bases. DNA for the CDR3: TGTGCCAGCAGTTCGGTGGCGGGCAATGAGCAGTTCTTC. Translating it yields CASSSVAGNEQFF.

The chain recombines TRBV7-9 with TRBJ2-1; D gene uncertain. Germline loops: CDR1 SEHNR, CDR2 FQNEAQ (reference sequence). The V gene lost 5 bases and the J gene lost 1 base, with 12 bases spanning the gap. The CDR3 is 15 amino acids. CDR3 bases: TGTGCCAGCAGCACTACTAAGAGGTCCTACAATGAGCAGTTCTTC. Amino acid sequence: CASSTTKRSYNEQFF.

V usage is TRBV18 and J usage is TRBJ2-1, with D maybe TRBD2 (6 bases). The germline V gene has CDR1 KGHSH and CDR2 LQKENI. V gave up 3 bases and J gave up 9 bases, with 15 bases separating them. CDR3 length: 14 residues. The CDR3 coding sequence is TGTGCCAGCTCACCGGAGGGACCCAGTTTTGAGCAGTTCTTC. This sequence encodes CASSPEGPSFEQFF. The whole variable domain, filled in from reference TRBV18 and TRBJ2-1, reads NAGVMQNPRHLVRRRGQEARLRCSPMKGHSHVYWYRQLPEEGLKFMVYLQKENIIDESGMPKERFSAEFPKEGPSILRIQQVVRGDSAAYFCASSPEGPSFEQFFGPGTRLTVL.

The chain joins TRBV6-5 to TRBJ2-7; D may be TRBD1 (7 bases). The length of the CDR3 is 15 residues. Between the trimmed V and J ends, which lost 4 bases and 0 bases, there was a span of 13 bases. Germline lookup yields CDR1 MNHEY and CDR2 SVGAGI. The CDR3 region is CASSSPGGNSYEQYF. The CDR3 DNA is TGTGCCAGCAGTTCCCCAGGGGGGAACTCCTACGAGCAGTACTTC.

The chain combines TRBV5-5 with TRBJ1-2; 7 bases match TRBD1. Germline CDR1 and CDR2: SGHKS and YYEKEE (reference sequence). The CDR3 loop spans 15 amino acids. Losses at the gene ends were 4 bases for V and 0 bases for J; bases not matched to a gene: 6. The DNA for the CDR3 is TGTGCCAGCAGCACGCTCACAGGGGCTAACTATGGCTACACCTTC. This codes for CASSTLTGANYGYTF.

The CDR3 bases are TGTGCCAGTAGGGGGACTAGCGGCACCGGGGAGCTGTTTTTT. This sequence encodes CASRGTSGTGELFF. The chain recombines TRBV19 with TRBJ2-2, with TRBD2 matching 11 bases. With V trimmed by 6 bases and J by 4 bases, 1 base remained unmatched. There are 14 residues in the CDR3. Germline V gives CDR1 LNHDA, CDR2 SQIVND (reference sequence).

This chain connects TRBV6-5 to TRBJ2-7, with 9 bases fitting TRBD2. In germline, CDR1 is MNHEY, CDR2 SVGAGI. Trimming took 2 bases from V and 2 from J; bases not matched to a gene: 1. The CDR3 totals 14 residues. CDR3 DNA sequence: TGTGCCAGCAGTTACGCGGGAGGGCCCTACGAGCAGTACTTC. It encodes CASSYAGGPYEQYF.

CDR3 region: CAWSGGGDTQYF. CDR3 nucleotide sequence: TGTGCCTGGAGTGGGGGTGGAGATACGCAGTATTTT. The genes are TRBV30 and TRBJ2-3; D uncertain. Trimming removed 1 base at V and 5 bases at J, with 7 bases between. From germline, CDR1 is GTSNPN and CDR2 SVGIG (reference sequence). This CDR3 region has 12 residues. The full variable domain, with the rest looked up from reference TRBV30 and TRBJ2-3, is SQTIHQWPATLVQPVGSPLSLECTVEGTSNPNLYWYRQAAGRGLQLLFYSVGIGQISSEVPQNLSASRPQDRQFILSSKKLLLSDSGFYLCAWSGGGDTQYFGPGTRLTVL.

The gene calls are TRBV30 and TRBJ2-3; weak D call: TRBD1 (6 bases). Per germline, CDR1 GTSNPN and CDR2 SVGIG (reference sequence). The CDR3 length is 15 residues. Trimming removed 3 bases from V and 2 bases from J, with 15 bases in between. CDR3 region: CAWRTGPSVTDTQYF. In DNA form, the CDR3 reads TGTGCCTGGAGAACAGGGCCATCGGTCACAGATACGCAGTATTTT.

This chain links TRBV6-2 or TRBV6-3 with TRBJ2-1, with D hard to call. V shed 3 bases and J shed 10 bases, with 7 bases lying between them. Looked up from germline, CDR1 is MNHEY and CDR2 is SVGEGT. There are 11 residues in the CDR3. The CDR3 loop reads CASSYSYEQFF. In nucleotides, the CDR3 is TGTGCCAGCAGTTATTCTTACGAGCAGTTCTTC.

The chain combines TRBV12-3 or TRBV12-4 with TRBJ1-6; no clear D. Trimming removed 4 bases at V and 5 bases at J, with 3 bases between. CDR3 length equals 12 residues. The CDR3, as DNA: TGTGCCAGCAGTTCGAATAATTCACCCCTCCACTTT. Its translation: CASSSNNSPLHF.

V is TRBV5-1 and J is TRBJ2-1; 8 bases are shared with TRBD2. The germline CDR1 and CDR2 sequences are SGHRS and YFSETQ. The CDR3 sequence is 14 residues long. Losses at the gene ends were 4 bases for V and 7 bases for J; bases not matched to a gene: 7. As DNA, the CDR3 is TGCGCCAGCAGCCCTCGGACTAGCAAGAATGAGCAGTTCTTC. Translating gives CASSPRTSKNEQFF.

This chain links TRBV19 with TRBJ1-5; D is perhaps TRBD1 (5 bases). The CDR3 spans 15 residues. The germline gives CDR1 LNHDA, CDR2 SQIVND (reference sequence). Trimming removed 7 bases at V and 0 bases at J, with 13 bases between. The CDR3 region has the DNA TGTGCCAGTAATAGGGGCGCGTATAGCAATCAGCCCCAGCATTTT. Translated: CASNRGAYSNQPQHF. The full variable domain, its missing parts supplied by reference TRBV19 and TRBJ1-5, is DGGITQSPKYLFRKEGQNVTLSCEQNLNHDAMYWYRQDPGQGLRLIYYSQIVNDFQKGDIAEGYSVSREKKESFPLTVTSAQKNPTAFYLCASNRGAYSNQPQHFGDGTRLSIL.

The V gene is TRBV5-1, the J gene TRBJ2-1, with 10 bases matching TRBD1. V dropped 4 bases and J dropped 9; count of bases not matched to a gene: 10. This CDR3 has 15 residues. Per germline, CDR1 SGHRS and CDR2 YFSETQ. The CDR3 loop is CASSHSGTGDFEQFF. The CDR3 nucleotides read TGCGCCAGCAGCCACTCCGGGACAGGGGATTTTGAGCAGTTCTTC.

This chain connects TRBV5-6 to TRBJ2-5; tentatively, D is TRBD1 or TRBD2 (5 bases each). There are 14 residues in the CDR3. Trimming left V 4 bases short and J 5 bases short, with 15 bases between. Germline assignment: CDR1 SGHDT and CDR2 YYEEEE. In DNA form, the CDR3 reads TGTGCCAGCAGCGCTGGGGGAACGGGGGAGACCCAGTACTTC. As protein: CASSAGGTGETQYF.

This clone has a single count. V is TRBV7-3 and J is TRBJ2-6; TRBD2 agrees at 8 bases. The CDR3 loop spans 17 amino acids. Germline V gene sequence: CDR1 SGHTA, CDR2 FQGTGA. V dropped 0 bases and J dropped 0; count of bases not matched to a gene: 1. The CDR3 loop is CASSLTSGISGANVLTF. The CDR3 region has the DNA TGTGCCAGCAGCTTAACTAGCGGGATCTCTGGGGCCAACGTCCTGACTTTC. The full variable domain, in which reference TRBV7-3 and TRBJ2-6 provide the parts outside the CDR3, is GAGVSQTPSNKVTEKGKYVELRCDPISGHTALYWYRQSLGQGPEFLIYFQGTGAADDSGLPNDRFFAVRPEGSVSTLKIQRTERGDSAVYLCASSLTSGISGANVLTFGAGSRLTVL.

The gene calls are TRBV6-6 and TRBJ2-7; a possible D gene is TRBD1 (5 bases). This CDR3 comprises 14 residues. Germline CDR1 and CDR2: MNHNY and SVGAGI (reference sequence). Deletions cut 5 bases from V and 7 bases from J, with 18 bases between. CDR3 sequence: CASSPRALVGEQYF. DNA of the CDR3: TGTGCCAGCAGTCCCAGGGCCCTCGTGGGGGAGCAGTACTTC.